What follows is one T cell receptor beta chain and its context. The source of the sample is a study of blood T cell repertoires in COVID-19. About the research overall: The origin of the acute and convalescent COVID-19 samples was the United States, Italy and Spain. PBMCs, B-cell-depleted T cells, or T cells were the source of the cDNA or gDNA that made up the material.

Clones were sequenced by immunoSEQ multiplex PCR, and TCRdb holds only the in-frame ones, with some missing. The sample contains some 310,000 clones, roughly 90% of which appear only once. The material sequenced was peripheral blood. The origin of this receptor is a woman in her 30s with COVID-19, enrolled during active disease.

This CDR3 reads CASSLGQIYGYTF. The CDR3 DNA sequence: TGTGCCAGCAGCTTGGGGCAGATTTATGGCTACACCTTC. The gene calls are TRBV5-5 and TRBJ1-2, with no clear D. Germline CDR1 and CDR2: SGHKS and YYEKEE (reference sequence). This CDR3 is built from 13 residues. V was clipped by 0 bases and J by 5 bases, with 8 bases between them.